Below are 15 T cell receptor beta chains sequenced from a single sample in a study of T cells after yellow fever vaccination. TCRdb redid the calling of the 5' RACE reads with MiXCR, one entry per CDR3 protein. Among 500,000 to 650,000 distinct CDR3 sequences, around 16% were seen once, and the ten largest hold around 15%. Sequenced here: PBMCs, sampled more than 4 days after the first yellow fever vaccination. These receptors were taken from a man aged 18 to 35 who received the YFV17D yellow fever vaccine.

The table lists this clonotype with a few counts. The CDR3, as DNA: TGTGCCATCAGTCGGAATCCTGGACAGCCCTACAATGAGCAGTTCTTC. Amino acid sequence: CAISRNPGQPYNEQFF. This chain links TRBV10-3 with TRBJ2-1, with D maybe TRBD1 (6 bases). V gave up 5 bases and J gave up 2 bases, with 16 bases separating them. The CDR3 contains 16 residues. The germline V gene has CDR1 ENHRY and CDR2 SYGVKD.

The chain employs TRBV7-2 and TRBJ2-5; 7 bases fit TRBD1. V was clipped by 2 bases and J by 1 base; unmatched bases: 4. The CDR3 totals 15 residues. Per the germline V gene, CDR1 is SGHTA and CDR2 is FQGNSA. The CDR3 sequence: CASSLHRDSQETQYF. CDR3 coding DNA: TGTGCCAGCAGCTTACACCGGGACAGCCAAGAGACCCAGTACTTC. The whole variable domain, filled in from reference TRBV7-2 and TRBJ2-5, reads GAGVSQSPSNKVTEKGKDVELRCDPISGHTALYWYRQSLGQGLEFLIYFQGNSAPDKSGLPSDRFSAERTGGSVSTLTIQRTQQEDSAVYLCASSLHRDSQETQYFGPGTRLLVL.

This clonotype was recorded only once. The chain joins TRBV20-1 to TRBJ2-7; the match to TRBD2 covers 8 bases. Unmatched junction bases numbered 5, after V lost 0 bases and J lost 4 bases. Germline loops: CDR1 DFQATT, CDR2 SNEGSKA (reference sequence). The CDR3 loop spans 14 amino acids. The CDR3 nucleotides are TGCAGTGCTAGAGACGCGGGGGGTCATTACGAGCAGTACGTC. Protein sequence: CSARDAGGHYEQYV.

This clonotype was seen ten or more times. The chain couples TRBV5-1 to TRBJ1-1; D uncertain. V shed 0 bases and J shed 4 bases, with 10 bases lying between them. From germline, CDR1 is SGHRS and CDR2 YFSETQ. The CDR3 runs 14 residues. The CDR3 reads CASSLVGLSTEAFF. Written as DNA, the CDR3 is TGCGCCAGCAGCTTGGTGGGGTTGAGCACTGAAGCTTTCTTT.

This clonotype was counted a single time. The chain uses TRBV18 and TRBJ1-2; TRBD1 agrees at 8 bases. V gave up 2 bases and J gave up 4 bases; unmatched junction bases: 6. The CDR3 length is 15 residues. Germline assignment: CDR1 KGHSH and CDR2 LQKENI. The CDR3 is CASSPRTGLSYGYTF. DNA for the CDR3: TGTGCCAGCTCACCAAGGACAGGGTTGAGCTATGGCTACACCTTC. Complete variable domain (other parts from reference TRBV18 and TRBJ1-2): NAGVMQNPRHLVRRRGQEARLRCSPMKGHSHVYWYRQLPEEGLKFMVYLQKENIIDESGMPKERFSAEFPKEGPSILRIQQVVRGDSAAYFCASSPRTGLSYGYTFGSGTRLTVV.

The V call is TRBV6-4, the J call TRBJ2-1; possibly TRBD1 for D (7 bases). The V end lost 6 bases, the J end lost 2 bases, and 17 bases lay between the germline ends. The CDR3 has 16 residues. Germline values: CDR1 MRHNA, CDR2 SNTAGT. The chain's CDR3 is CASSRLSGGPYNEQFF. The DNA of the CDR3 is TGTGCCAGCAGCCGCTTGTCAGGGGGGCCCTACAATGAGCAGTTCTTC.

This clonotype has a handful of counts. The gene calls are TRBV4-2 and TRBJ1-1; D is perhaps TRBD1 (5 bases). The germline CDR1 and CDR2 sequences are LGHNA and YNFKEQ. The CDR3 is 15 amino acids. V was cut by 1 base and J by 11 bases, with 20 bases left in between. The CDR3 loop reads CASSQGGGAIKGAFF. The CDR3 DNA is TGTGCCAGCAGCCAAGGTGGTGGGGCTATAAAAGGGGCTTTCTTT.

This clonotype showed up many times. The rearrangement joins TRBV3-1 to TRBJ2-7, with 13 bases matching TRBD2. This CDR3 is 14 amino acids long. With V trimmed by 4 bases and J by 5 bases, 2 bases remained unmatched. Germline V gives CDR1 LGHDT, CDR2 YNNKEL (reference sequence). CDR3 loop: CASSLGLAGDEQYF. CDR3 in DNA: TGTGCCAGCAGCCTAGGACTAGCGGGGGACGAGCAGTACTTC.

In this sample, this clonotype turned up once. The gene calls are TRBV5-1 and TRBJ2-5; a possible D gene is TRBD2 (5 bases). Germline CDR1 SGHRS, CDR2 YFSETQ. The CDR3 has 13 amino acids. The ends were cut back, 3 bases at V and 3 bases at J, with 9 bases in the middle. The DNA of the CDR3 is TGCGCCAGCAGCTATAATAGCGAAGAGACCCAGTACTTC. It codes for CASSYNSEETQYF.

V gene TRBV5-6 combines with J gene TRBJ2-7; D may be TRBD1 or TRBD2 (6 bases each). The V gene's germline CDR1 is SGHDT and CDR2 YYEEEE. The V gene lost 2 bases and the J gene lost 6 bases, with 21 bases spanning the gap. The CDR3 sequence is 16 residues long. The CDR3 DNA sequence: TGTGCCAGCAGCTTTGGAGGGGGGCGCCAGGGTCTCGAGCAGTACTTC. The encoded protein is CASSFGGGRQGLEQYF.

CDR3 nucleotides: TGTGCCAGCAGCTCCCGCGGGGCGGGCGGGGTTACGTACGAGCAGTACTTC. This gives the protein CASSSRGAGGVTYEQYF. V usage is TRBV11-2 and J usage is TRBJ2-7; D might be TRBD2 (6 bases). Germline CDR1 is SGHAT and CDR2 is FQNNGV. The CDR3 is 17 amino acids. V lost 4 bases, J lost 4 bases, and 23 bases lay in between.

This clonotype was seen more than once but under ten times. This chain joins TRBV5-6 and TRBJ1-6; D uncertain. CDR3 length: 16 residues. CDR1 SGHDT and CDR2 YYEEEE come from the germline V gene. Trimming stripped 4 bases from V and 0 bases from J, with 11 bases between. CDR3 sequence: CASSPLRSSYNSPLHF. CDR3 sequence (DNA): TGTGCCAGCAGCCCCTTGCGGAGCTCCTATAATTCACCCCTCCACTTT.

This clonotype was detected only a few times. The V and J genes are TRBV5-1 and TRBJ1-6; the D gene is possibly TRBD1 (6 bases). Germline CDR1 and CDR2: SGHRS and YFSETQ. This CDR3 contains 16 residues. V lost 3 bases and J 0 bases, leaving 10 bases between the germline ends. The DNA for the CDR3 is TGCGCCAGCAGCTCCCTGGACAGCTCCTATAATTCACCCCTCCACTTT. Protein product: CASSSLDSSYNSPLHF. The whole variable domain, filled in from reference TRBV5-1 and TRBJ1-6, reads KAGVTQTPRYLIKTRGQQVTLSCSPISGHRSVSWYQQTPGQGLQFLFEYFSETQRNKGNFPGRFSGRQFSNSRSEMNVSTLELGDSALYLCASSSLDSSYNSPLHFGNGTRLTVT.

This clonotype was seen more than once but under ten times. This chain uses TRBV4-2 with TRBJ2-7; possibly TRBD1 or TRBD2 for D (5 bases each). This CDR3 region has 17 residues. Per the germline V gene, CDR1 is LGHNA and CDR2 is YNFKEQ. V shed 0 bases and J shed 0 bases, with 15 bases lying between them. CDR3 protein: CASSQDSRDGHSYEQYF. In nucleotides, the CDR3 is TGTGCCAGCAGCCAAGACTCCCGGGACGGGCACTCCTACGAGCAGTACTTC.

This clonotype was seen a handful of times. The chain couples TRBV29-1 to TRBJ1-1; D is undetermined. There are 13 residues in the CDR3. Trimming left V 2 bases short and J 4 bases short, with 11 bases between. The germline V gene encodes CDR1 SQVTM and CDR2 ANQGSEA. CDR3 DNA: TGCAGCGTTGAACGGGGTAGGGCCACTGAAGCTTTCTTT. Its translation: CSVERGRATEAFF.